The entry below describes one TCR beta chain. The data derive from a study of blood T cell repertoires in COVID-19. Study details: COVID-19 samples, acute and convalescent, were from the United States, Italy and Spain. T cells, B-cell-depleted T cells, or PBMCs provided the cDNA or gDNA that served as material.

Original processing methods: Estimated nucleated cell counts came from reference gene primer amplification. The protocol was immunoSEQ multiplex PCR, while the TCRdb copy is restricted to in-frame clones and leaves out a portion. The V and J calls and clone size were taken over from that table, and D and trimming were inferred from the DNA. The sample records around 63,000 clones, around three quarters being singletons. Sequenced: peripheral blood. The receptor was isolated from a human donor in a cohort sampled during active COVID-19.

The CDR3 here is CASSQGTSGSTDTQYF. CDR3 coding DNA: TGCGCCAGCAGCCAAGGGACTAGCGGGAGCACAGATACGCAGTATTTT. The chain has TRBV4-3 and TRBJ2-3, with TRBD2 identical over 11 bases. Unmatched junction bases numbered 0, after V lost 1 base and J lost 0 bases. The CDR3 consists of 16 residues. Germline CDR1 LGHNA, CDR2 YSLEER.